This record concerns one T cell receptor (beta chain) sequence. This clone came up a few times. Its specific antigen is unknown. Qualities for individual bases were not recorded, and no much larger clone is one base off. This sample stems from a study of beta chain features in type 1 diabetes (dated by TCRdb to the late 2010s). In terms of the full investigation: Mean age, gender distribution, total cell number and subset yield were not different between patients and healthy donors. A total of roughly 98,000,000 sorted cells were examined across all samples, and RNA yield correlated strongly with the number of cells per subset. In the study, recently diagnosed type 1 diabetes patients and matched healthy donors were compared on the TCRB repertoires of their sorted circulating CD4+ T cell subsets. Regulatory and stem cell-like memory subsets were obtained from only 8 patients and about 8 healthy donors, while naive and central memory subsets were obtained from all 30 or so donors.

What the research found in general, with its limitations: Shorter templates might have been favored by PCR, but patient and control samples were amplified and corrected together, so both groups would have been affected equally by any skew. Because cDNA rather than genomic DNA was sequenced, highly expressing activated cells could have been over-represented, although no difference in activation and CD3 levels was found between groups. Fewer insertions and more nucleotide deletions at VDJ recombination sites were observed in patients with type 1 diabetes, implying thymic rearrangement abnormalities. Only small numbers of individuals were included in the HLA sub-analyses, which left unresolved whether HLA type had any influence on TCRB rearrangement. In all four CD4+ subsets, TCRB CDR3 length was moderately but significantly shorter in type 1 diabetes patients. Naive, central memory and regulatory TCRB repertoires appeared to be more similar among patients than among healthy donors.

Each donor gave one peripheral blood draw, averaging approximately 0.12 L, which was collected into heparinised tubes. A BD FACSAria II and a panel including CD45RO, CCR7, CD25, CD127, CD95 and CD27 were used to sort naive, central memory, regulatory and stem cell-like memory CD4+ T cells. Every sorted population had a purity above 98%. PBMCs were separated immediately by Lymphoprep density gradient centrifugation and were stained directly, without being cultured. So that batch effects would be minimized, each experiment stained and sorted samples in pairs, pairing one healthy donor with one patient. Trimming at the junction amounts to 8 bases on V and 8 bases on J, and the germline ends lie 12 bases apart. CDR1 and CDR2, per the germline V gene, are SGHTA and FQGNSA. The cysteine opens and the phenylalanine closes a CDR3 of 11 amino acids. Only the CDR3 portion is preserved as DNA: 33 bases, with reading frame beginning at the first base.

All of the isolated RNA was reverse transcribed with the High Capacity cDNA Reverse Transcription Kit, so expressed TCRB transcripts were sequenced. Naive, central memory and regulatory T cell samples underwent deep immunoSEQ sequencing, averaging around 3.6 million total reads per sample. Sorted cells were lysed in RLT buffer, and RNA was extracted using DNase-treated RNeasy Micro or Mini kits according to cell number. To prevent cross-contamination, each cell subset was processed individually, whereas patient and healthy donor samples were processed jointly. TCRB sequences were amplified from cDNA with the immunoSEQ multiplex PCR, producing 87-bp fragments spanning the CDR3 region. Sequencing of the amplicons was performed on the Illumina HiSeq platform. From the authors' description of their analysis: PCR bias was computationally corrected using synthetic template baselines, reads within Hamming distance 2 were collapsed, and singletons that could not be merged were discarded. Reads were aligned against IMGT to assign V, D and J genes, CDR3 length and insertions or deletions at six rearrangement sites. Clonotype counts were normalized to sorted cell number within each subset before computing true diversity and Gini coefficients with the tcR R package. The overlap coefficient, calculated on TCRB nucleotide sequences, was used to quantify repertoire sharing. As a proxy for the pre-selection repertoire, out-of-frame TCRB sequences from naive cells were analyzed. This immuneACCESS table, as held by TCRdb, lists in-frame sequences with V and J called but not all clones. Of the missing ones, under half trace to an unresolved V gene in checked studies; the others have no known cause. The DNA gave D and trimming, while V, J and clone size come from that table. Recorded for this sample are 300,000 to 450,000 clones; approximately 12% of them occurred a single time. The ten largest clonotypes hold 0.0095% to 0.012% of the sample.

The chain is assembled from TRBV7-2 and TRBJ1-1, and TRBD1 may be the D gene, going by 6 matching bases. Sequencing used naive CD4+ T cells from blood. The cell subset or site label on this specimen signifies: true naive CD4+ T cells. This clonotype was obtained from a woman between 18 and 29 years old with type 1 diabetes. Here is the DNA: TGTGCCAGCCTCACAGGGTGGGAAGCTTTCTTT. It translates to CASLTGWEAFF. Beyond the CDR3, the reference TRBV7-2 and TRBJ1-1 genes provide the residues; the full variable domain reads: GAGVSQSPSNKVTEKGKDVELRCDPISGHTALYWYRQSLGQGLEFLIYFQGNSAPDKSGLPSDRFSAERTGGSVSTLTIQRTQQEDSAVYLCASLTGWEAFFGQGTRLTVV.